This T cell receptor (beta chain) was found in a study of OX40 agonist ivuxolimab in advanced cancers. Study-level information: Treatment of patients was with ivuxolimab, an agonistic anti-OX40 (CD134) antibody. The diagnoses of dose-escalation patients were hepatocellular carcinoma, melanoma, renal cell or head and neck cancer.

The CDR3 totals 14 residues. V was clipped by 6 bases and J by 3 bases, with 13 bases between them. Germline V gene lookup returns CDR1 WNHNN and CDR2 SYGVQD (reference sequence). This clone is a singleton in its sample. Its antigen is not identified. Assay: immunoSEQ multiplex PCR; the TCRdb copy retains only in-frame clones and omits some. The sample comprises some 50,000 clones, around 83% of which are singletons, and 2% to 3% rests with the top ten. General observations from the study: At 0.1 to 3.0 mg/kg, clonal expansion of CD4+ and CD8+ blood T cells had occurred by week 6.

The rearrangement joins TRBV10-1 to TRBJ2-3; D is unresolved. This sample comprised CD4+ or CD8+ T cells sorted from blood, obtained in a trial of the OX40 agonist ivuxolimab. The sequence was obtained from an adult with an advanced solid tumor such as melanoma, head and neck, liver or kidney cancer. The CDR3 nucleotides read TGCGCCAGCAGCCCCGACGAAGGTACAGATACGCAGTATTTT. Amino acid sequence: CASSPDEGTDTQYF.